These T cell receptor beta chains were read from a single sample in a study of blood T cell repertoires in COVID-19. The data were produced by immunoSEQ multiplex PCR, yet TCRdb's version contains in-frame clones alone and is incomplete. The sample yields just under 95,000 clones, around 82% seen once. The sequencing input was peripheral blood. The source of these receptors is a middle-aged man who had recovered from COVID-19. CDR3s leave out the opening cysteine and the closing phenylalanine or tryptophan. The D gene is left open where the match is weak.

D gene: TRBD1
V gene: TRBV6-6
CDR3 protein: ASSYGLTGPAF

D gene: -
V gene: TRBV5-6
CDR3 protein: ASTELSTDNSPLH

D gene: TRBD1
V gene: TRBV6-5
CDR3 protein: ASSPRSSTGAQH

D gene: TRBD1
V gene: TRBV19
CDR3 protein: ASRADRVGKLF

D gene: -
V gene: TRBV28
CDR3 protein: ASTKGDFGTQY

D gene: TRBD2
V gene: TRBV9
CDR3 protein: ASSSSTSSLSQY

D gene: -
V gene: TRBV20-1
CDR3 protein: SAGGLPGYT

D gene: -
V gene: TRBV6-5
CDR3 protein: ASKARPSGNTIY

D gene: -
V gene: TRBV9
CDR3 protein: ASSALTGPPAEQY

D gene: TRBD1
V gene: TRBV18
CDR3 protein: ASSPSGQGNSPLH

D gene: -
V gene: TRBV5-1
CDR3 protein: ASSLLLSGTGELF

D gene: -
V gene: TRBV10-3
CDR3 protein: AISDRLEAGETQY

D gene: -
V gene: TRBV27
CDR3 protein: ASSLNRNTEAF

D gene: -
V gene: TRBV27
CDR3 protein: ASSVDRQNSNQPQH

D gene: -
V gene: TRBV9
CDR3 protein: ASSVNRERGAEKLF

D gene: -
V gene: TRBV3-1/TRBV3-2
CDR3 protein: ASSRRGTNYNEQF

D gene: TRBD2
V gene: TRBV3-1/TRBV3-2
CDR3 protein: ASSHGSGGWYEQF

D gene: TRBD2
V gene: TRBV7-6
CDR3 protein: ASSLTSGGPRETQY

D gene: TRBD2
V gene: TRBV7-9
CDR3 protein: ASLLKGLASTDTQY

D gene: -
V gene: TRBV2
CDR3 protein: AGRLVVGEQY

D gene: TRBD1
V gene: TRBV4-1
CDR3 protein: ASSQGPSGGSGELF

D gene: TRBD1
V gene: TRBV5-5
CDR3 protein: ASSGGQGPSYEQY

D gene: -
V gene: TRBV29-1
CDR3 protein: SVRTAGSSNEQF

D gene: -
V gene: TRBV15
CDR3 protein: ATRLPGLSVPSGNTIY

D gene: -
V gene: TRBV28
CDR3 protein: ASSPPDRTFNGYT

D gene: -
V gene: TRBV28
CDR3 protein: ASSLTGVQDTQY